The TCR beta chain described here comes from a study of T cell responses to AZD1222 COVID-19 vaccine. Measured with immunoSEQ multiplex PCR; TCRdb has only the in-frame clones, and not every one. The table lists about 130,000 clones, approximately 90% of them singletons. CDR3 length: 14 amino acids. The V end lost 6 bases, the J end lost 3 bases, and 11 bases lay between the germline ends. From germline, CDR1 is SGHTA and CDR2 FQGNSA. This sequence joins TRBV7-2 and TRBJ2-2; D might be TRBD2 (6 bases). Material: peripheral blood, obtained on day 0 of AZD1222 vaccination. This receptor was taken from an adult in good health. The CDR3 DNA reads TGTGCCAGCAGTCGGGACTCATACACCGGGGAGCTGTTTTTT. This encodes CASSRDSYTGELFF.